The sequence of this TCR beta chain was determined in a study of control samples from healthy donors and cancer patients. Profiling relied on immunoSEQ multiplex PCR, and the TCRdb table lists in-frame clones only, not all of them. The sample has 350,000 to 450,000 clones; about nine tenths are singletons. The CDR3 is made up of 16 amino acids. V lost 3 bases and J lost 2, with 13 bases in between. The V gene's germline CDR1 is KGHDR and CDR2 SFDVKD. The V gene is TRBV24-1, the J gene TRBJ1-5; D not certain. The specimen was PBMCs. The receptor comes from a man aged 40-55 years with head and neck cancer. The CDR3 DNA follows: TGTGCCACCAGTGATGACCTAGACCGTGGCAATCAGCCCCAGCATTTT. This encodes CATSDDLDRGNQPQHF.